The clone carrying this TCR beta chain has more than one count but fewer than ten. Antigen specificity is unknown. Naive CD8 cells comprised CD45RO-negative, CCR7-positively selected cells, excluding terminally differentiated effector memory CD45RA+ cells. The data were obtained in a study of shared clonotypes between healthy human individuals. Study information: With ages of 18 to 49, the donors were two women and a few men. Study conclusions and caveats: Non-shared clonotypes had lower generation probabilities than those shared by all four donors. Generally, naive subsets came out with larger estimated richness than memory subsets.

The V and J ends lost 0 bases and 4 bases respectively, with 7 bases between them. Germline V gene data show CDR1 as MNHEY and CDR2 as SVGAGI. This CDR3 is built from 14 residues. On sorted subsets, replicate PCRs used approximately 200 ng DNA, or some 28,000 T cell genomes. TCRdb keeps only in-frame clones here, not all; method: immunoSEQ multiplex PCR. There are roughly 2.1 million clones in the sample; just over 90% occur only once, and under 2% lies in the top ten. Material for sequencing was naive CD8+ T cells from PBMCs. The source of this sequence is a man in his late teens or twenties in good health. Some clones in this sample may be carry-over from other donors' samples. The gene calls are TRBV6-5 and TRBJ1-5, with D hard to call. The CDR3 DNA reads TGTGCCAGCAGTTACTCGATGGGAAATCAGCCCCAGCATTTT. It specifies CASSYSMGNQPQHF.